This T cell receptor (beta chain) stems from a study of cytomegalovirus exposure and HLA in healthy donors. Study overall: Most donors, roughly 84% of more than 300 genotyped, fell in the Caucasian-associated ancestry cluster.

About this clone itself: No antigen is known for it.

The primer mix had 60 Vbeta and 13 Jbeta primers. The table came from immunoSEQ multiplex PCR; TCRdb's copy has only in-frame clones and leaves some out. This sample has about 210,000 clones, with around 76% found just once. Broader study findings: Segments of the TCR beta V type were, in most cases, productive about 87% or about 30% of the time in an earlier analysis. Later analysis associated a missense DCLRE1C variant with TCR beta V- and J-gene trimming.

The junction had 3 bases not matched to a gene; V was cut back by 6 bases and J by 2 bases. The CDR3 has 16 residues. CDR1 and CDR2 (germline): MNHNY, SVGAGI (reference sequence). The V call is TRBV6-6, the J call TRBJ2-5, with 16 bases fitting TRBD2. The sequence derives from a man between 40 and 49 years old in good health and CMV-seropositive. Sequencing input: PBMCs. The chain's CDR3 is CASSQGLAGGQETQYF. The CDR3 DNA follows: TGTGCCAGCAGCCAGGGACTAGCGGGAGGGCAAGAGACCCAGTACTTC.